These 29 T cell receptor beta chains were all obtained from the same sample, sequenced in a study of blood T cell repertoires in COVID-19. Measured with immunoSEQ multiplex PCR; TCRdb has only the in-frame clones, and not every one. The data show approximately 92,000 clones, 87% seen once. Sequences were obtained from peripheral blood. The receptors here all came from a woman in her fifties or sixties with COVID-19, enrolled during active disease.

The CDR3, as DNA: TGCGCCAGCAGACGCGGGGGTAGCACAGATACGCAGTATTTT. Translating gives CASRRGGSTDTQYF. V gene TRBV10-2 combines with J gene TRBJ2-3, with 7 bases lining up with TRBD2. The CDR3 runs to 14 residues. Trimming removed 6 bases from V and 0 bases from J; junction bases left unmatched: 3. CDR1 is WSHSY and CDR2 is SAAADI in the germline V gene.

The rearrangement links TRBV6-5 to TRBJ1-5; D call uncertain. V lost 5 bases to trimming and J lost 7 bases, with 9 bases between them. The CDR3 runs to 12 residues. Germline-derived CDR1 and CDR2 are MNHEY and SVGAGI. CDR3 in amino acids: CASSSGRQPQHF. As DNA, the CDR3 is TGTGCCAGCAGTAGCGGGCGACAGCCCCAGCATTTT.

The V call is TRBV20-1, the J call TRBJ2-7; TRBD2 matches at 8 bases. V gave up 6 bases and J gave up 3 bases; unmatched junction bases: 1. CDR1 DFQATT and CDR2 SNEGSKA come from the germline V gene (reference sequence). This CDR3 is 11 amino acids long. The CDR3 loop reads CSAGRGYEQYF. In DNA form, the CDR3 reads TGCAGTGCCGGGAGGGGCTACGAGCAGTACTTC.

The chain couples TRBV27 to TRBJ1-5, with D tentatively TRBD1 (6 bases). The CDR3 consists of 14 residues. CDR1 is MNHEY and CDR2 is SMNVEV in the germline V gene (reference sequence). The V end was cut by 6 bases, the J end by 9 bases, with 18 bases between. In DNA form, the CDR3 reads TGTGCCAGCAGACTACAGGGCCCGGGTGGGCCCCAGCATTTT. It codes for CASRLQGPGGPQHF.

This rearrangement joins TRBV29-1 to TRBJ2-5; D unclear. The germline CDR1 and CDR2 sequences are SQVTM and ANQGSEA. Trimming shortened V by 6 bases and J by 2 bases, and 7 bases separated the two germline ends. This CDR3 is built from 11 residues. The DNA of the CDR3 is TGCAGCGTCAGACAACAAGAGACCCAGTACTTC. Translated, it gives CSVRQQETQYF.

The chain recombines TRBV5-8 with TRBJ2-2, with 15 positions matching TRBD2. Germline values: CDR1 SGHTS, CDR2 YDEGEE. V dropped 4 bases and J dropped 3; count of bases not matched to a gene: 7. This CDR3 region has 18 residues. As DNA, the CDR3 is TGTGCCAGCAGCCTTGGGACTAGCGGGGGGACGTACACCGGGGAGCTGTTTTTT. Amino acid sequence: CASSLGTSGGTYTGELFF. The variable domain in full, completed from reference TRBV5-8 and TRBJ2-2, reads EAGVTQSPTHLIKTRGQQATLRCSPISGHTSVYWYQQALGLGLQFLLWYDEGEERNRGNFPPRFSGRQFPNYSSELNVNALELEDSALYLCASSLGTSGGTYTGELFFGEGSRLTVL.

J is TRBJ1-6 and V is TRBV5-5, with a tentative D call TRBD1 (6 bases). CDR3 size: 14 residues. CDR1 is SGHKS and CDR2 is YYEKEE in the germline V gene (reference sequence). V was trimmed by 4 bases and J by 9 bases, leaving 14 bases between them. CDR3 residues: CASSGVRGSSPLHF. The CDR3 region has the DNA TGTGCCAGCAGCGGGGTTAGGGGGAGTTCACCCCTCCACTTT.

The genes are TRBV29-1 and TRBJ1-2, with TRBD1 identical over 7 bases. The length of the CDR3 is 12 residues. CDR1 and CDR2 from the germline V gene are SQVTM and ANQGSEA. J was trimmed by 8 bases and V by 6 bases; bases with no gene match: 9. The CDR3 DNA reads TGCAGCGTCCTACTAGCAGGGGGAGGCTACACCTTC. Amino acids: CSVLLAGGGYTF.

This clone turned up a few times. This chain links TRBV5-1 with TRBJ1-1; 8 bases are shared with TRBD1. This CDR3 has 15 amino acids. Germline CDR1 reads SGHRS; CDR2 reads YFSETQ. V shed 3 bases and J 2 bases; nucleotides not matched to a gene: 6. CDR3 sequence: CASSWGQDSNTEAFF. The CDR3 bases are TGCGCCAGCAGCTGGGGACAGGACAGTAACACTGAAGCTTTCTTT.

The chain has TRBV9 and TRBJ2-5; 15 positions agree with TRBD2. Germline V lookup: CDR1 SGDLS, CDR2 YYNGEE. The CDR3 length is 14 residues. Germline trimming cut 4 bases from V and 7 bases from J; bases unmatched to any gene: 2. The CDR3: CASSPGLAGGTQYF. In nucleotides, the CDR3 is TGTGCCAGCAGCCCGGGACTAGCGGGGGGGACCCAGTACTTC.

The DNA of the CDR3 is TGTGCCAGCAGCCGACATGGTCGGGAGACCCAGTACTTC. Translation gives CASSRHGRETQYF. The genes are TRBV3-1 (or the pseudogene TRBV3-2) and TRBJ2-5, with D hard to call. The CDR3 sequence is 13 residues long. Trimming shortened V by 4 bases and J by 5 bases, and 11 bases separated the two germline ends. The germline CDR1 and CDR2 sequences are LGHDT and YNNKEL (reference sequence).

The rearrangement joins TRBV18 to TRBJ2-3, with TRBD1 identical over 7 bases. CDR3 length: 15 amino acids. Per the germline V gene, CDR1 is KGHSH and CDR2 is LQKENI. V trimming: 5 bases; J trimming: 6 bases; junction bases outside the gene matches: 11. CDR3 DNA: TGTGCCAGCTCAGGGACAGCAATTGTGGGGGATACGCAGTATTTT. This encodes CASSGTAIVGDTQYF. Drawing the rest from reference TRBV18 and TRBJ2-3, the complete variable domain is NAGVMQNPRHLVRRRGQEARLRCSPMKGHSHVYWYRQLPEEGLKFMVYLQKENIIDESGMPKERFSAEFPKEGPSILRIQQVVRGDSAAYFCASSGTAIVGDTQYFGPGTRLTVL.

The V gene is TRBV2, the J gene TRBJ1-2; 12 nucleotides match TRBD1. V dropped 3 bases and J dropped 8; count of bases not matched to a gene: 10. Germline CDR1 and CDR2: SNHLY and FYNNEI. This CDR3 has 16 residues. CDR3 region: CASSDAHRDRGRGYTF. In DNA form, the CDR3 reads TGTGCCAGCAGTGATGCCCACCGGGACAGGGGGCGCGGCTACACCTTC.

The genes are TRBV4-2 and TRBJ2-3; TRBD2 agrees at 10 bases. Germline CDR1 is LGHNA and CDR2 is YNFKEQ. J lost 7 bases, V lost 0 bases, and 4 bases had no gene match. The CDR3 has 15 amino acids. The CDR3 region is CASSQEAGGQHTQYF. In DNA, the CDR3 is TGTGCCAGCAGCCAAGAAGCGGGGGGGCAGCATACGCAGTATTTT.

The gene calls are TRBV6-2 or TRBV6-3 and TRBJ2-6; D is uncertain. V lost 2 bases and J lost 3, with 8 bases in between. Germline assignment: CDR1 MNHEY and CDR2 SVGEGT. The CDR3 runs to 15 residues. The chain's CDR3 is CASSYPVDGANVLTF. The CDR3 DNA reads as TGTGCCAGCAGTTACCCCGTAGATGGGGCCAACGTCCTGACTTTC.

This chain uses TRBV7-2 with TRBJ1-1; tentatively, D is TRBD1 (5 bases). This CDR3 comprises 14 residues. V was cut by 0 bases and J by 5 bases, with 10 bases left in between. Germline-derived CDR1 and CDR2 are SGHTA and FQGNSA. CDR3 in DNA: TGTGCCAGCAGCTTAGCGCAGGGTTGGACTGAAGCTTTCTTT. It encodes CASSLAQGWTEAFF.

The V and J genes are TRBV4-2 and TRBJ2-2; a weak D match, TRBD2 (5 bases). From germline, CDR1 is LGHNA and CDR2 YNFKEQ. Trimming pared 4 bases from V and 4 bases from J, leaving 19 bases between. The CDR3 is 17 residues long. CDR3 DNA sequence: TGTGCCAGCAGCCCTACGTGGACGCGGGCAGGCACCGGGGAGCTGTTTTTT. Protein sequence: CASSPTWTRAGTGELFF.

The rearrangement joins TRBV28 to TRBJ1-2; a possible D gene is TRBD1 (5 bases). V lost 1 base and J lost 4, with 7 bases in between. This CDR3 has 13 amino acids. Germline V gene sequence: CDR1 MDHEN, CDR2 SYDVKM. For the CDR3, the DNA is TGTGCCAGCAGTTTATCGCAGGGCTATGGCTACACCTTC. It codes for CASSLSQGYGYTF.

This clone was counted once. The chain is built from TRBV7-7 and TRBJ1-6; D unresolved. The CDR3 consists of 15 residues. Trimming removed 8 bases at V and 0 bases at J, with 11 bases between. Germline V gene sequence: CDR1 SSHAT, CDR2 FNYEAQ (reference sequence). As DNA, the CDR3 is TGTGCCAGCCCCTCCATGAGCTCCTATAATTCACCCCTCCACTTT. Translated, it gives CASPSMSSYNSPLHF.

This clone was picked up one time. The V gene is TRBV3-1 (or the pseudogene TRBV3-2), the J gene TRBJ1-2; TRBD1 matches at 8 bases. The CDR3 runs 13 residues. Germline V CDR1 and CDR2: LGHDT, YNNKEL (reference sequence). Germline trimming cut 5 bases from V and 2 bases from J; bases unmatched to any gene: 1. CDR3 sequence reads: CASSRDRNYGYTF. The CDR3 DNA follows: TGTGCCAGCAGCAGGGACAGGAACTATGGCTACACCTTC.

The J gene is TRBJ2-7, the V gene TRBV7-2, with TRBD2 matching 8 bases. V lost 2 bases, J lost 6 bases, and 3 bases stayed unmatched. The germline V gene has CDR1 SGHTA and CDR2 FQGNSA. The CDR3 is made up of 13 amino acids. CDR3 region: CASSLIRGGEQYF. CDR3 sequence (DNA): TGTGCCAGCAGCTTAATCCGGGGGGGCGAGCAGTACTTC.

This chain connects TRBV14 to TRBJ1-4; TRBD1 is a possible D gene (5 bases). Germline V CDR1 and CDR2: SGHDN, FVKESK. CDR3 length equals 16 residues. V gave up 0 bases and J gave up 7 bases, with 15 bases separating them. CDR3 region: CASSQDLRGRSEKLFF. The CDR3 DNA reads as TGTGCCAGCAGCCAAGATCTCCGGGGGAGGAGTGAAAAACTGTTTTTT.

V is TRBV4-3 and J is TRBJ2-1; TRBD2 might be the D (6 bases). The CDR3 is 13 amino acids. Germline V lookup: CDR1 LGHNA, CDR2 YSLEER. Trimming left V 1 base short and J 8 bases short, with 9 bases between. This chain's CDR3 is CASSQVRGDEQFF. CDR3 in DNA: TGCGCCAGCAGCCAAGTTCGCGGGGATGAGCAGTTCTTC.

The rearrangement joins TRBV18 to TRBJ1-4; D unclear. The V and J ends lost 6 bases and 5 bases respectively, with 13 bases between them. CDR1 and CDR2 from the germline V gene are KGHSH and LQKENI. This CDR3 spans 14 amino acids. The CDR3 nucleotides are TGTGCCAGCTCCGACGTAGCCTCAAATGAAAAACTGTTTTTT. Protein: CASSDVASNEKLFF.

This rearrangement joins TRBV29-1 to TRBJ2-5; D is undetermined. Trimming cost V 4 bases and J 2 bases, with 5 bases left between them. Germline V gene lookup returns CDR1 SQVTM and CDR2 ANQGSEA. CDR3 length: 11 residues. The CDR3 loop reads CSVAGQETQYF. The DNA for the CDR3 is TGCAGCGTTGCCGGGCAAGAGACCCAGTACTTC. Full variable domain (rest looked up from reference TRBV29-1 and TRBJ2-5): SAVISQKPSRDICQRGTSLTIQCQVDSQVTMMFWYRQQPGQSLTLIATANQGSEATYESGFVIDKFPISRPNLTFSTLTVSNMSPEDSSIYLCSVAGQETQYFGPGTRLLVL.

The V gene is TRBV4-2, the J gene TRBJ1-2; the match to TRBD1 covers 7 bases. Germline V gene data show CDR1 as LGHNA and CDR2 as YNFKEQ. The CDR3 contains 15 residues. V trimming: 0 bases; J trimming: 4 bases; junction bases outside the gene matches: 5. CDR3 loop: CASSQERTGSYGYTF. CDR3 in DNA: TGTGCCAGCAGCCAAGAAAGGACAGGTTCCTATGGCTACACCTTC.

The chain couples TRBV4-3 to TRBJ2-7; TRBD1 agrees at 7 bases. Germline CDR1 is LGHNA and CDR2 is YSLEER. There are 15 residues in the CDR3. V lost 0 bases and J lost 4; bases outside the gene matches: 6. CDR3 bases: TGCGCCAGCAGCCAAGATAGGCAGGGGGAGTACGAGCAGTACTTC. Its translation is CASSQDRQGEYEQYF.

The CDR3 nucleotides read TGCGCCAGCAGCTTGGATGGACAGGGGGCTGAAAAACTGTTTTTT. This translates into CASSLDGQGAEKLFF. The chain joins TRBV5-1 to TRBJ1-4, with TRBD1 matching over 11 bases. J lost 7 bases, V lost 0 bases, and 2 bases had no gene match. This CDR3 contains 15 residues. Germline V gene sequence: CDR1 SGHRS, CDR2 YFSETQ.

V is TRBV11-2 and J is TRBJ1-6, with D possibly TRBD1 on 5 matching bases. CDR1 SGHAT and CDR2 FQNNGV come from the germline V gene. This CDR3 spans 14 amino acids. V lost 0 bases and J 8 bases, leaving 8 bases between the germline ends. CDR3 amino acids: CASSLEGEYSPLHF. The CDR3 DNA is TGTGCCAGCAGCTTAGAAGGGGAATATTCACCCCTCCACTTT.